These T cell receptor beta chains were read from a single sample in a study of radiation and T cells in renal cell carcinoma. Profiled with immunoSEQ multiplex PCR; TCRdb holds only in-frame clones, not every one. The sample consists of 65,000 to 80,000 clones, 86% of them appearing once. The input for sequencing was blood, taken from a patient whose treatment included radiotherapy and nephrectomy. The receptors derive from a woman between 45 and 60 years old with renal cell carcinoma. Each CDR3 is given with its conserved first and last residue. A D gene is named only where the DNA matches it firmly. Expanded clones get a size class; other rows say once, few or many, or leave the size out.

TRBV6-4	TRBJ2-2	TRBD1	.	CASRVTGGNGELFF	TGTGCCAGCAGAGTGACAGGGGGCAATGGGGAGCTGTTTTTT
TRBV7-2	TRBJ1-2	.	.	CASSLEVSGYTF	TGTGCCAGCAGCTTAGAGGTCTCGGGCTACACCTTC
TRBV18	TRBJ1-2	TRBD1	.	CASSPWGARGAYGYTF	TGTGCCAGCTCACCATGGGGAGCCAGGGGGGCTTATGGCTACACCTTC
TRBV28	TRBJ2-4	.	.	CATHLKAKNIQYF	TGTGCCACCCACTTGAAAGCCAAAAACATTCAGTACTTC
TRBV28	TRBJ2-2	.	.	CASRILSRTGELFF	TGTGCCAGCAGGATTCTCTCGAGGACCGGGGAGCTGTTTTTT
TRBV20-1	TRBJ2-1	.	.	CRAYNEQFF	TGCAGGGCCTACAATGAGCAGTTCTTC
TRBV10-1	TRBJ2-3	TRBD1	.	CASRQGQGSTTDTQYF	TGCGCCAGCAGACAGGGACAGGGGAGTACTACAGATACGCAGTATTTT
TRBV7-9	TRBJ2-3	.	.	CASGAPQVEFTDTQYF	TGTGCCAGCGGGGCCCCGCAGGTTGAGTTCACAGATACGCAGTATTTT
TRBV5-1	TRBJ2-1	TRBD2	.	CASSWREVGIYEQFF	TGCGCCAGCAGCTGGCGGGAGGTGGGGATCTATGAGCAGTTCTTC
TRBV9	TRBJ1-1	.	.	CASSVASLVTEAFF	TGTGCCAGCAGCGTAGCTTCCCTGGTCACTGAAGCTTTCTTT
TRBV19	TRBJ2-5	TRBD1	once	CASSTWDRPEGETQYF	TGTGCCAGTAGTACCTGGGACAGACCCGAGGGGGAGACCCAGTACTTC
TRBV9	TRBJ2-7	TRBD1	.	CASSQIPGQAPYEQYF	TGTGCCAGCAGCCAAATACCGGGACAGGCTCCCTACGAGCAGTACTTC
TRBV7-8	TRBJ1-2	.	.	CASSLTGQNYGYTF	TGTGCCAGCAGCTTAACCGGACAGAACTATGGCTACACCTTC
TRBV4-3	TRBJ2-7	.	few	CASSQQGDYEQYF	TGCGCCAGCAGCCAACAGGGAGACTACGAGCAGTACTTC
TRBV12-5	TRBJ2-5	TRBD1	.	CASGWDRIETQYF	TGTGCTAGTGGTTGGGACAGGATCGAGACCCAGTACTTC
TRBV5-5	TRBJ2-7	.	.	CASRNPGDGGYEQYF	TGTGCCAGCAGAAATCCGGGAGATGGCGGGTACGAGCAGTACTTC
TRBV7-2	TRBJ2-7	.	.	CASSLAGAGVGLEQYF	TGTGCCAGCAGCTTAGCGGGAGCTGGGGTCGGTCTCGAGCAGTACTTC
TRBV28	TRBJ2-3	.	.	CASSIGQALGSTDTQYF	TGTGCCAGCAGTATTGGTCAGGCCCTGGGAAGCACAGATACGCAGTATTTT
TRBV5-1	TRBJ1-6	TRBD1	.	CASSLGQGENSPLHF	TGCGCCAGCAGCTTGGGACAGGGGGAAAATTCACCCCTCCACTTT
TRBV7-2	TRBJ2-7	.	.	CASSLVGDLDEQYF	TGTGCCAGCAGCTTAGTCGGGGATTTAGACGAGCAGTACTTC
TRBV5-1	TRBJ2-1	TRBD2	.	CASRRGLAVYNEQFF	TGCGCCAGCAGACGAGGACTAGCGGTCTACAATGAGCAGTTCTTC
TRBV29-1	TRBJ1-1	TRBD1	few	CSVARTGLLAEAFF	TGCAGCGTCGCTCGGACAGGGCTTCTAGCTGAAGCTTTCTTT
TRBV29-1	TRBJ1-2	.	.	CSVGDQRGGYTF	TGCAGCGTTGGGGACCAACGGGGGGGCTACACCTTC
TRBV28	TRBJ1-4	.	.	CASEEEGNEKLFF	TGTGCCAGCGAAGAGGAAGGGAATGAAAAACTGTTTTTT
TRBV4-3	TRBJ1-2	.	.	CASSQADRLGYGYTF	TGCGCCAGCAGCCAAGCCGACAGGTTGGGATATGGCTACACCTTC
TRBV27	TRBJ1-1	.	.	CASSLSNSGVEAFF	TGTGCCAGCAGTTTATCTAACAGTGGGGTTGAGGCTTTCTTT
TRBV19	TRBJ1-2	TRBD1	once	CASSSGQDVGGYTF	TGTGCCAGTAGTTCGGGACAGGATGTAGGTGGCTACACCTTC
TRBV19	TRBJ2-5	.	.	CASSIGLGEGETQYF	TGTGCCAGTAGTATCGGTCTCGGGGAAGGGGAGACCCAGTACTTC
TRBV6-1	TRBJ1-1	.	.	CASTSGDPAFF	TGTGCCAGCACCTCAGGGGATCCGGCTTTCTTT
TRBV6-1	TRBJ2-7	.	.	CASNKKGYEQYF	TGTGCCAGCAATAAGAAGGGGTACGAGCAGTACTTC
TRBV27	TRBJ2-3	.	.	CASSLSHMGAVRTSTDTQYF	TGTGCCAGCAGTTTATCTCATATGGGGGCCGTACGGACTAGCACAGATACGCAGTATTTT
TRBV7-9	TRBJ2-1	.	.	CASSLEGGPEQFF	TGTGCCAGCAGCTTAGAGGGGGGTCCTGAGCAGTTCTTC
TRBV15	TRBJ1-1	.	.	CATSRNPKRGTTEAFF	TGTGCCACCAGCAGAAACCCCAAGAGAGGGACCACTGAAGCTTTCTTT
TRBV5-4	TRBJ2-1	.	.	CASSVNNEQFF	TGTGCCAGCAGCGTAAACAATGAGCAGTTCTTC
TRBV4-3	TRBJ2-5	.	.	CASSPLGGRETQYF	TGCGCCAGCAGCCCTCTCGGGGGGCGGGAGACCCAGTACTTC
TRBV5-1	TRBJ2-3	TRBD2	.	CASSPAQLAASTDTQYF	TGCGCCAGCAGTCCGGCCCAACTAGCGGCTAGCACAGATACGCAGTATTTT
TRBV30	TRBJ1-2	.	.	CAWSSTGSSGYTF	TGTGCCTGGAGTAGCACAGGGAGTAGTGGCTACACCTTC
TRBV30	TRBJ1-6	.	few	CAWRGFHSSPLHF	TGTGCCTGGAGGGGATTTCATAGTTCACCCCTCCACTTT
TRBV19	TRBJ2-2	TRBD1	.	CASSTQGAREFETGELFF	TGTGCCAGTAGTACCCAGGGGGCGAGGGAATTCGAAACCGGGGAGCTGTTTTTT
TRBV10-3	TRBJ2-1	.	.	CAIRGQGTPGDEQFF	TGTGCCATCAGAGGGCAGGGGACCCCCGGGGATGAGCAGTTCTTC
TRBV10-1	TRBJ2-3	.	.	CASSGYVAGPLSTDTQYF	TGCGCCAGCAGTGGCTATGTAGCTGGGCCGCTCAGCACAGATACGCAGTATTTT
TRBV13	TRBJ2-7	TRBD1	once	CASSLTTGEGLGEQYF	TGTGCCAGCAGCCTTACGACAGGGGAAGGGTTAGGCGAGCAGTACTTC